A selection of T cell receptor beta chains follows, all from one sample in a study of cytomegalovirus exposure and HLA in healthy donors. The assay was immunoSEQ multiplex PCR, and TCRdb's table has in-frame clones only and misses some. The sample contains about 110,000 clones, about 80% of which appear only once. Sequenced sample: PBMCs. These receptors all stem from a man aged 30 to 39 in good health and CMV-seropositive. CDR3s include the opening cysteine and the closing phenylalanine or tryptophan. Fields, in order: D gene, CDR3 length, V gene, J gene, clone size, CDR3 protein, CDR3 DNA. A D gene is named only where the DNA matches it firmly. Size values are once, few and many counts, or a class for expanded clones, and some rows have none.

d_call: NA
cdr3_length: 15
v_call: TRBV30
j_call: TRBJ2-7
clone_size: once
cdr3_aa: CAWSVRQMDASEQYF
cdr3_nt: TGTGCCTGGAGTGTAAGACAGATGGACGCCTCCGAGCAGTACTTC

d_call: NA
cdr3_length: 16
v_call: TRBV5-1
j_call: TRBJ2-5
clone_size: NA
cdr3_aa: CASSSSGIEPLETQYF
cdr3_nt: TGCGCCAGCAGCTCTTCCGGGATAGAGCCGTTAGAGACCCAGTACTTC

d_call: NA
cdr3_length: 14
v_call: TRBV15
j_call: TRBJ1-2
clone_size: NA
cdr3_aa: CATSRGHRDYGYTF
cdr3_nt: TGTGCCACCAGCAGGGGACACCGGGACTATGGCTACACCTTC

d_call: NA
cdr3_length: 15
v_call: TRBV14
j_call: TRBJ1-2
clone_size: NA
cdr3_aa: CASSQLDRGRDGYTF
cdr3_nt: TGTGCCAGCAGCCAGCTCGATCGGGGAAGAGATGGCTACACCTTC

d_call: NA
cdr3_length: 15
v_call: TRBV9
j_call: TRBJ2-6
clone_size: NA
cdr3_aa: CASSVRGSGANVLTF
cdr3_nt: TGTGCCAGCAGCGTCAGGGGTTCTGGGGCCAACGTCCTGACTTTC

d_call: TRBD1
cdr3_length: 14
v_call: TRBV30
j_call: TRBJ1-4
clone_size: few
cdr3_aa: CAWSAGTGDEKLFF
cdr3_nt: TGTGCCTGGTCGGCCGGGACAGGGGATGAAAAACTGTTTTTT

d_call: TRBD1
cdr3_length: 12
v_call: TRBV6-5
j_call: TRBJ2-7
clone_size: NA
cdr3_aa: CASSRQGHEQYF
cdr3_nt: TGTGCCAGCAGCCGACAGGGACACGAGCAGTACTTC

d_call: NA
cdr3_length: 14
v_call: TRBV6-5
j_call: TRBJ1-1
clone_size: NA
cdr3_aa: CASTAPGMNTEAFF
cdr3_nt: TGTGCCAGCACGGCCCCAGGTATGAACACTGAAGCTTTCTTT

d_call: TRBD2
cdr3_length: 18
v_call: TRBV10-3
j_call: TRBJ2-7
clone_size: NA
cdr3_aa: CAISESTGTSGGYYEQYF
cdr3_nt: TGTGCCATCAGTGAGTCGACGGGGACTAGCGGGGGTTACTACGAGCAGTACTTC

d_call: NA
cdr3_length: 17
v_call: TRBV12-2
j_call: TRBJ1-5
clone_size: NA
cdr3_aa: CASRWGSRQGSRQPQHF
cdr3_nt: TGTGCAAGTCGCTGGGGTTCCCGACAGGGGTCCCGACAGCCCCAGCATTTT

d_call: TRBD1
cdr3_length: 16
v_call: TRBV18
j_call: TRBJ1-4
clone_size: NA
cdr3_aa: CASSPLGQVPNEKLFF
cdr3_nt: TGTGCCAGCTCACCACTCGGACAGGTCCCTAATGAAAAACTGTTTTTT

d_call: TRBD2
cdr3_length: 13
v_call: TRBV7-2
j_call: TRBJ2-7
clone_size: NA
cdr3_aa: CASSLGGLYEQYF
cdr3_nt: TGTGCCAGCAGCTTGGGGGGGTTGTACGAGCAGTACTTC

d_call: TRBD1
cdr3_length: 15
v_call: TRBV7-8
j_call: TRBJ2-1
clone_size: once
cdr3_aa: CASSLGQGYYNEQFF
cdr3_nt: TGTGCCAGCAGCCTTGGACAGGGCTACTACAATGAGCAGTTCTTC

d_call: TRBD1
cdr3_length: 17
v_call: TRBV9
j_call: TRBJ1-2
clone_size: NA
cdr3_aa: CASSGGAGQGFFYGYTF
cdr3_nt: TGTGCCAGCAGCGGGGGGGCGGGACAGGGGTTTTTCTATGGCTACACCTTC

d_call: TRBD2
cdr3_length: 16
v_call: TRBV5-6
j_call: TRBJ2-5
clone_size: NA
cdr3_aa: CASCTSGGGYQETQYF
cdr3_nt: TGTGCCAGCTGCACTAGCGGGGGGGGGTACCAAGAGACCCAGTACTTC

d_call: NA
cdr3_length: 15
v_call: TRBV18
j_call: TRBJ2-7
clone_size: NA
cdr3_aa: CASSRGTLTGGEQYF
cdr3_nt: TGTGCCAGCTCTCGCGGGACTCTAACAGGTGGGGAGCAGTACTTC

d_call: TRBD1
cdr3_length: 14
v_call: TRBV28
j_call: TRBJ1-2
clone_size: NA
cdr3_aa: CASSRSTGGEGYTF
cdr3_nt: TGTGCCAGCAGCCGCTCGACAGGGGGCGAAGGCTACACCTTC

d_call: TRBD2
cdr3_length: 16
v_call: TRBV7-6
j_call: TRBJ2-1
clone_size: NA
cdr3_aa: CASSLESSGGRNEQFF
cdr3_nt: TGTGCCAGCAGCTTAGAGTCTAGCGGGGGTAGGAATGAGCAGTTCTTC

d_call: NA
cdr3_length: 13
v_call: TRBV6-5
j_call: TRBJ2-2
clone_size: NA
cdr3_aa: CASSYRGTGELFF
cdr3_nt: TGTGCCAGCAGTTATAGGGGCACCGGGGAGCTGTTTTTT

d_call: NA
cdr3_length: 15
v_call: TRBV5-4
j_call: TRBJ2-3
clone_size: NA
cdr3_aa: CASSPSTGSTDTQYF
cdr3_nt: TGTGCCAGCAGCCCCTCGACAGGTAGCACAGATACGCAGTATTTT

d_call: TRBD1
cdr3_length: 15
v_call: TRBV5-4
j_call: TRBJ1-2
clone_size: NA
cdr3_aa: CASSLLGTGVKGYTF
cdr3_nt: TGTGCCAGCAGCTTGTTGGGGACAGGGGTTAAGGGCTACACCTTC

d_call: TRBD1
cdr3_length: 15
v_call: TRBV7-9
j_call: TRBJ2-2
clone_size: NA
cdr3_aa: CASSNLDRETGELFF
cdr3_nt: TGTGCCAGCAGCAATCTGGACAGGGAGACCGGGGAGCTGTTTTTT

d_call: NA
cdr3_length: 13
v_call: TRBV19
j_call: TRBJ1-2
clone_size: NA
cdr3_aa: CASSLTDDYGYTF
cdr3_nt: TGTGCCAGTAGTCTGACTGACGACTATGGCTACACCTTC

d_call: NA
cdr3_length: 13
v_call: TRBV27
j_call: TRBJ1-2
clone_size: NA
cdr3_aa: CASGRTGVNGYTF
cdr3_nt: TGTGCCAGCGGACGGACGGGGGTGAATGGCTACACCTTC

d_call: NA
cdr3_length: 13
v_call: TRBV18
j_call: TRBJ1-2
clone_size: NA
cdr3_aa: CASSLNSNYGYTF
cdr3_nt: TGTGCCAGCTCACTAAACTCTAACTATGGCTACACCTTC

d_call: TRBD1
cdr3_length: 16
v_call: TRBV9
j_call: TRBJ1-5
clone_size: NA
cdr3_aa: CASSVGTGTGGQPQHF
cdr3_nt: TGTGCCAGCAGCGTAGGAACGGGGACAGGGGGCCAGCCCCAGCATTTT

d_call: NA
cdr3_length: 12
v_call: TRBV19
j_call: TRBJ1-5
clone_size: NA
cdr3_aa: CASAYSNQPQHF
cdr3_nt: TGTGCCTCAGCGTATAGCAATCAGCCCCAGCATTTT

d_call: TRBD1
cdr3_length: 15
v_call: TRBV6-5
j_call: TRBJ1-6
clone_size: NA
cdr3_aa: CASSEGQGGSSPLHF
cdr3_nt: TGTGCCAGCAGCGAGGGACAGGGGGGGAGTTCACCCCTCCACTTT

d_call: NA
cdr3_length: 14
v_call: TRBV7-9
j_call: TRBJ2-7
clone_size: NA
cdr3_aa: CASTADGRGYEQYF
cdr3_nt: TGTGCCAGCACCGCCGACGGAAGGGGCTACGAGCAGTACTTC

d_call: TRBD2
cdr3_length: 17
v_call: TRBV4-3
j_call: TRBJ2-3
clone_size: NA
cdr3_aa: CASSQEVAGGPGDTQYF
cdr3_nt: TGCGCCAGCAGCCAAGAGGTAGCGGGGGGCCCGGGAGATACGCAGTATTTT

d_call: TRBD2
cdr3_length: 17
v_call: TRBV4-3
j_call: TRBJ2-1
clone_size: few
cdr3_aa: CASSQEGGLGAGNEQFF
cdr3_nt: TGCGCCAGCAGCCAAGAGGGGGGACTAGGTGCTGGCAATGAGCAGTTCTTC

d_call: TRBD2
cdr3_length: 15
v_call: TRBV5-1
j_call: TRBJ2-3
clone_size: NA
cdr3_aa: CASSLGLAEGDTQYF
cdr3_nt: TGCGCCAGCAGCTTGGGACTAGCCGAGGGAGATACGCAGTATTTT

d_call: NA
cdr3_length: 14
v_call: TRBV19
j_call: TRBJ1-6
clone_size: NA
cdr3_aa: CASRTGTQNSPLHF
cdr3_nt: TGTGCCAGTAGGACCGGGACACAGAATTCACCCCTCCACTTT

d_call: NA
cdr3_length: 15
v_call: TRBV5-3
j_call: TRBJ1-5
clone_size: NA
cdr3_aa: CARSLDRDGYQPQHF
cdr3_nt: TGTGCCAGAAGCTTGGACAGGGATGGATATCAGCCCCAGCATTTT

d_call: NA
cdr3_length: 15
v_call: TRBV7-9
j_call: TRBJ1-2
clone_size: few
cdr3_aa: CASTTGMAGSYGYTF
cdr3_nt: TGTGCCAGTACCACGGGGATGGCGGGGAGCTATGGCTACACCTTC

d_call: TRBD2
cdr3_length: 17
v_call: TRBV27
j_call: TRBJ2-3
clone_size: NA
cdr3_aa: CASSPDWRGALTDTQYF
cdr3_nt: TGTGCCAGCAGTCCCGACTGGCGGGGGGCCCTCACAGATACGCAGTATTTT

d_call: NA
cdr3_length: 15
v_call: TRBV5-5
j_call: TRBJ1-2
clone_size: NA
cdr3_aa: CASSLAGNGNYGYTF
cdr3_nt: TGTGCCAGCAGCTTGGCCGGTAACGGTAACTATGGCTACACCTTC

d_call: TRBD1
cdr3_length: 17
v_call: TRBV5-1
j_call: TRBJ1-2
clone_size: NA
cdr3_aa: CASSSLHSDREGYGYTF
cdr3_nt: TGCGCCAGCAGCTCCCTACATTCAGACAGGGAAGGCTATGGCTACACCTTC

d_call: NA
cdr3_length: 14
v_call: TRBV6-5
j_call: TRBJ2-7
clone_size: NA
cdr3_aa: CASSYSRGAYEQYF
cdr3_nt: TGTGCCAGCAGTTACTCGCGGGGCGCTTACGAGCAGTACTTC

d_call: NA
cdr3_length: 11
v_call: TRBV30
j_call: TRBJ2-3
clone_size: NA
cdr3_aa: CAWSVLDTQYF
cdr3_nt: TGTGCCTGGAGTGTACTAGATACGCAGTATTTT

d_call: NA
cdr3_length: 16
v_call: TRBV11-3
j_call: TRBJ2-1
clone_size: once
cdr3_aa: CASSTRSGGLVNEQFF
cdr3_nt: TGTGCCAGCAGCACGAGATCCGGGGGGCTTGTTAATGAGCAGTTCTTC

d_call: NA
cdr3_length: 10
v_call: TRBV2
j_call: TRBJ2-5
clone_size: NA
cdr3_aa: CASRQETQYF
cdr3_nt: TGTGCCAGCAGGCAGGAGACCCAGTACTTC

d_call: NA
cdr3_length: 12
v_call: TRBV28
j_call: TRBJ2-4
clone_size: NA
cdr3_aa: CASTAPRGIQYF
cdr3_nt: TGTGCCAGCACCGCCCCCCGAGGCATTCAGTACTTC

d_call: TRBD2
cdr3_length: 15
v_call: TRBV2
j_call: TRBJ2-3
clone_size: NA
cdr3_aa: CASSDEGGSTDTQYF
cdr3_nt: TGTGCCAGCAGTGACGAGGGAGGGAGCACAGATACGCAGTATTTT

d_call: TRBD2
cdr3_length: 16
v_call: TRBV9
j_call: TRBJ2-4
clone_size: NA
cdr3_aa: CASSPSGGWAKNIQYF
cdr3_nt: TGTGCCAGCAGCCCCTCCGGGGGGTGGGCCAAAAACATTCAGTACTTC

d_call: NA
cdr3_length: 16
v_call: TRBV9
j_call: TRBJ2-7
clone_size: once
cdr3_aa: CASSVGGQSFTYEQYF
cdr3_nt: TGTGCCAGCAGCGTAGGAGGACAGTCCTTCACCTACGAGCAGTACTTC

d_call: NA
cdr3_length: 13
v_call: TRBV6-5
j_call: TRBJ1-2
clone_size: NA
cdr3_aa: CASSYHGGYGYTF
cdr3_nt: TGTGCCAGCAGTTACCACGGGGGCTATGGCTACACCTTC

d_call: NA
cdr3_length: 12
v_call: TRBV4-1
j_call: TRBJ2-4
clone_size: NA
cdr3_aa: CASSQGPDIQYF
cdr3_nt: TGCGCCAGCAGCCAGGGGCCGGACATTCAGTACTTC

d_call: TRBD2
cdr3_length: 13
v_call: TRBV5-1
j_call: TRBJ2-5
clone_size: NA
cdr3_aa: CASSPGLEETQYF
cdr3_nt: TGCGCCAGCAGCCCCGGACTAGAAGAGACCCAGTACTTC

d_call: NA
cdr3_length: 15
v_call: TRBV6-6
j_call: TRBJ1-5
clone_size: NA
cdr3_aa: CASRTGLYSNQPQHF
cdr3_nt: TGTGCCAGCAGAACAGGCCTATATAGCAATCAGCCCCAGCATTTT

d_call: TRBD1
cdr3_length: 15
v_call: TRBV5-1
j_call: TRBJ2-7
clone_size: NA
cdr3_aa: CASSPPTGFSYEQYF
cdr3_nt: TGCGCCAGCAGCCCCCCGACAGGGTTCTCCTACGAGCAGTACTTC

d_call: NA
cdr3_length: 15
v_call: TRBV7-9
j_call: TRBJ1-2
clone_size: NA
cdr3_aa: CASSLDVEGFLGYTF
cdr3_nt: TGTGCCAGCAGCTTAGACGTCGAGGGATTTTTGGGCTACACCTTC

d_call: TRBD2
cdr3_length: 15
v_call: TRBV5-1
j_call: TRBJ2-3
clone_size: NA
cdr3_aa: CASSWGLAGTDTQYF
cdr3_nt: TGCGCCAGCAGCTGGGGACTAGCGGGGACAGATACGCAGTATTTT

d_call: TRBD1
cdr3_length: 14
v_call: TRBV11-2
j_call: TRBJ2-5
clone_size: NA
cdr3_aa: CASSLTGEWETQYF
cdr3_nt: TGTGCCAGCAGCTTAACAGGGGAATGGGAGACCCAGTACTTC